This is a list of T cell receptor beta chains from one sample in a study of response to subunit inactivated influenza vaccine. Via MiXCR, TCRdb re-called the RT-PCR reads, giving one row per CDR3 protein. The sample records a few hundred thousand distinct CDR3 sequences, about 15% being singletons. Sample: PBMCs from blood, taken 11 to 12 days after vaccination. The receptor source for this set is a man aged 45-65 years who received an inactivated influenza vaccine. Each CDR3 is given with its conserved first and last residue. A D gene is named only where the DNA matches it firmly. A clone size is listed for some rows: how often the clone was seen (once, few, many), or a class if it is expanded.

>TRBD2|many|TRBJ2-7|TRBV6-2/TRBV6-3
CASRKEAGEFSYEQYF
TGTGCCAGCAGGAAGGAAGCGGGAGAGTTTTCCTACGAGCAGTACTTC
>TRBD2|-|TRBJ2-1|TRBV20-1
CSARGTSGSAYNEQFF
TGCAGTGCTAGGGGGACTAGCGGGAGTGCCTACAATGAGCAGTTCTTC
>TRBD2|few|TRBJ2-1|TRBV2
CASNQAGEDNEQFF
TGTGCCAGCAACCAAGCGGGGGAGGACAATGAGCAGTTCTTC
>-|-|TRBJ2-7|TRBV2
CASSEDGRGFGQYF
TGTGCCAGCAGTGAAGACGGCAGGGGATTCGGGCAGTACTTC
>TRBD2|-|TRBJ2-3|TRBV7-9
CASTATSGRTDTQYF
TGTGCCAGCACCGCGACTAGCGGGAGAACAGATACGCAGTATTTT
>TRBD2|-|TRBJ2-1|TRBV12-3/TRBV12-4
CASSYSGDFNEQFF
TGTGCCAGCAGTTATAGCGGGGACTTCAATGAGCAGTTCTTC
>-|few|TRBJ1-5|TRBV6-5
CASSYSMSSVGTNQPQHF
TGTGCCAGCAGTTACTCGATGTCTTCTGTGGGCACCAATCAGCCCCAGCATTTT
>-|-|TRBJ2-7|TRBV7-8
CASSLAPGGGRRSEQYF
TGTGCCAGCAGCTTAGCTCCGGGGGGCGGGAGAAGAAGCGAGCAGTACTTC
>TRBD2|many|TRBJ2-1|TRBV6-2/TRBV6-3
CASSYLSGYGTSGTYNEQFF
TGTGCCAGCAGTTATTTGTCGGGCTACGGGACTAGCGGGACATACAATGAGCAGTTCTTC
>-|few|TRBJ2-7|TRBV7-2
CASSEQWATLRNEQYF
TGTGCCAGCAGCGAACAATGGGCTACCCTTCGGAACGAGCAGTACTTC
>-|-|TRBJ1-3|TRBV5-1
CASSWGDTSSGNTIYF
TGCGCCAGCAGCTGGGGGGACACAAGCTCTGGAAACACCATATATTTT
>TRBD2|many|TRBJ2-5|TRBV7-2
CASSLPSGGQETQYF
TGTGCCAGCAGCTTACCTAGCGGGGGACAAGAGACCCAGTACTTC
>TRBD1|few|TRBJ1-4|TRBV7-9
CASSLQGAANEKLFF
TGTGCCAGCAGCTTACAGGGGGCAGCTAATGAAAAACTGTTTTTT
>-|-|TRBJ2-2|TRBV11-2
CASSLVFTGELFF
TGTGCCAGCAGCTTAGTTTTTACCGGGGAGCTGTTTTTT
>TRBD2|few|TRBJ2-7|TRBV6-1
CASRNGLAGSYEQYF
TGTGCCAGCAGAAACGGACTAGCGGGCTCCTACGAGCAGTACTTC
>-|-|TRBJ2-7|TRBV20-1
CSAREGWVSYEQYF
TGCAGTGCTAGAGAGGGGTGGGTTTCCTACGAGCAGTACTTC
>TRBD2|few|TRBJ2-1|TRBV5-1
CASSPTGGWNEQFF
TGCGCCAGCAGCCCGACGGGAGGATGGAATGAGCAGTTCTTC
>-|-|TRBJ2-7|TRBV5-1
CASSLAVASYEQYF
TGCGCCAGCAGCTTGGCCGTGGCCTCCTACGAGCAGTACTTC
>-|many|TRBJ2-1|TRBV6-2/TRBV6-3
CASTEFGEQFF
TGTGCCAGTACAGAGTTCGGAGAGCAGTTCTTC
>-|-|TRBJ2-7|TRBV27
CASSFVAGLSYEQYF
TGTGCCAGCAGTTTTGTGGCAGGGCTCTCCTACGAGCAGTACTTC
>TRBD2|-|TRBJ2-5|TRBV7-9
CASSLVAGIQETQYF
TGTGCCAGCAGCTTAGTAGCGGGAATCCAAGAGACCCAGTACTTC
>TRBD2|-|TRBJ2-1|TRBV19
CASSSLLAGGLVEQFF
TGTGCCAGTAGTTCTTTATTAGCGGGGGGGCTAGTAGAGCAGTTCTTC